This T cell receptor beta chain was sequenced during a study of cytomegalovirus exposure and HLA in healthy donors. The PCR used 60 Vbeta and 13 Jbeta primers. Sequencing was performed with immunoSEQ multiplex PCR; in TCRdb, only in-frame clones are kept and a portion is missing. The table shows fewer than 150,000 clones, with roughly 80% occurring only once. The J segment lost 1 base and the V segment lost 5 bases, leaving 8 bases of the junction unmatched. The V gene's germline CDR1 is MNHEY and CDR2 SMNVEV (reference sequence). The CDR3 is made up of 16 amino acids. The source is a man in his forties in good health and CMV-seropositive. Sequences were obtained from PBMCs. This chain links TRBV27 with TRBJ1-1; TRBD1 matches at 9 bases. Here the CDR3 DNA reads TGTGCCAGCAGTCACGGGTGGGGACAGGGGAACACTGAAGCTTTCTTT. Amino acids: CASSHGWGQGNTEAFF.